This T cell receptor beta chain was documented in a study of T-cell memory formation after mild COVID-19. V shed 8 bases and J 4 bases; nucleotides not matched to a gene: 7. The V gene's germline CDR1 is MNHEY and CDR2 SVGAGI. The CDR3 sequence is 13 residues long. Only a few counts were recorded for this clonotype. The antigen is undetermined. TCRdb itself ran the 5' RACE reads through MiXCR, one entry per CDR3 protein. The profile shows over 350,000 distinct CDR3 sequences, approximately 15% of them singletons. General study findings and limits: Among CD4+ contracting clones, most were CM and EM, and CD8+ ones EMRA.

The clonotype was recovered from a man aged 18 to 30 who had mild COVID-19 (a few samples of this study predate the infection). Cell type and time point are not known. Sequencing used PBMCs or a T cell subset sorted from them (not recorded which). This chain uses TRBV6-5 with TRBJ1-1, with 7 bases aligning to TRBD1. CDR3 sequence: CASGDSLLTEAFF. CDR3 nucleotides: TGTGCCAGCGGGGACAGCCTTCTCACTGAAGCTTTCTTT.